In this sample, the clone carrying this T cell receptor (beta chain) turned up a few times. Grouping used clinical history reported by participants in a survey and questionnaire. Produced via immunoSEQ multiplex PCR; TCRdb's table is partial and in-frame only. The sample holds 150,000 to 200,000 clones; around 84% are singletons and the top ten take approximately 14%. CDR1 SGHTS and CDR2 YDEGEE come from the germline V gene. Deletions cut 5 bases from V and 2 bases from J, with 22 bases between. The CDR3 runs 17 residues. The record originates from a study of blood T cell repertoires in COVID-19. Study in general: Whether acute or convalescent, the COVID-19 samples came from the United States, Italy and Spain.

The source of this sequence is a man aged 50-59 years who had recovered from COVID-19. The sequencing input was PBMCs or T cells enriched from blood (not recorded which). The chain employs TRBV5-8 and TRBJ1-1, with D maybe TRBD1 (6 bases). The CDR3 DNA sequence: TGTGCCAGCAGACCGGCTGGGGGCTGGTGGAAAAACACTGAAGCTTTCTTT. Its translation is CASRPAGGWWKNTEAFF.